This T cell receptor beta chain was recovered during a study of cytomegalovirus exposure and HLA in healthy donors. About the research overall: Approximately 85 million unique TCRs from HLA-typed donors were held in an early data release.

This CDR3 region has 13 residues. Germline CDR1 and CDR2: WNHNN and SYGVQD (reference sequence). Both 60 Vbeta primers and 13 Jbeta primers went into the PCR. Libraries were prepared by immunoSEQ multiplex PCR; TCRdb keeps only in-frame clonotypes and omits some of them. This table has some 150,000 clones, 70% to 80% appearing once. The sequence came from a woman aged 50 to 60 in good health and CMV-seronegative. This chain joins TRBV10-1 and TRBJ2-5, with 7 bases that match TRBD1. The J call may be faulty, since TRBJ2-7 better matches the DNA end. Sequencing was carried out using PBMCs. CDR3 loop: CASSGQGGYEQYF. CDR3 bases: TGCGCCAGCAGTGGACAGGGTGGCTACGAGCAGTACTTC.